The source of this T cell receptor beta chain is a study of post-analysis software for immune sequencing data. Study background: Several disease courses (relapsing-remitting, secondary progressive and progressive-relapsing) of multiple sclerosis were included.

On this clonotype itself: Its antigen is undetermined.

Study results and caveats: Patients used four to six TRBV segments, including TRBV5-6, TRBV5-1 and TRBV20-1, more often than controls. Controls showed significantly higher normalized Chao1 diversity than did multiple sclerosis patients.

TCR beta libraries were prepared from cDNA with unique molecular identifiers. TCRdb re-called the PCR reads through MiXCR, storing one row per CDR3 protein. Altogether about 190,000 distinct CDR3 sequences are present, approximately 30% being singletons, with the ten largest covering roughly 3.4%. The CDR3 is made up of 14 amino acids. J was trimmed by 3 bases and V by 2 bases; bases with no gene match: 3. CDR1 and CDR2 (germline): DFQATT, SNEGSKA (reference sequence). Sequenced input: blood. The sequence derives from a girl aged 2-17 years with multiple sclerosis. The genes are TRBV20-1 and TRBJ1-2, with 10 bases identical to TRBD1. CDR3 nucleotide sequence: TGCAGTGCTAGAAAGACAGGGGGCTACTATGGCTACACCTTC. Translating gives CSARKTGGYYGYTF.